Below are 19 T cell receptor beta chains sequenced from a single sample in a study of shared clonotypes between healthy human individuals. The repertoire was sequenced with immunoSEQ multiplex PCR; TCRdb's copy has only in-frame clones and lacks some. The data show approximately 530,000 clones, with 90% to 97% seen just once and approximately 0.062% held by the top ten. Material for sequencing was naive CD4+ T cells sorted from blood. Specified subset: CD45RA+ positively selected. All receptors derive from a woman aged 25 to 39 in good health.

This clone showed up just once. The chain links TRBV5-5 to TRBJ2-6; D is ambiguous. The V end lost 0 bases, the J end lost 0 bases, and 7 bases lay between the germline ends. Germline lookup yields CDR1 SGHKS and CDR2 YYEKEE (reference sequence). The CDR3 runs 16 residues. The CDR3 region has the DNA TGTGCCAGCAGCTTGGTTTTAGTCTCTGGGGCCAACGTCCTGACTTTC. This gives the protein CASSLVLVSGANVLTF.

The chain has TRBV15 and TRBJ2-7, with D unresolved. The CDR3 sequence is 12 residues long. Between the trimmed V and J ends, which lost 0 bases and 4 bases, there was a span of 4 bases. Germline V gives CDR1 LNHNV, CDR2 YYDKDF (reference sequence). CDR3 nucleotides: TGTGCCACCAGCAGAGAGGGGTACGAGCAGTACTTC. Translating gives CATSREGYEQYF.

V gene TRBV7-7 combines with J gene TRBJ2-1; TRBD1 agrees at 11 bases. After removal of 4 bases from V and 5 bases from J, the junction contained 4 bases not matched to a gene. This CDR3 spans 15 amino acids. Germline lookup yields CDR1 SSHAT and CDR2 FNYEAQ (reference sequence). This CDR3 is CASSYGQGANNEQFF. As DNA, the CDR3 is TGTGCCAGCAGCTACGGACAGGGGGCGAACAATGAGCAGTTCTTC.

In the case of this clone: At one boundary the junction diverges from the germline segment, which might be a read error. The chain links TRBV2 to TRBJ2-7; 8 bases are shared with TRBD1. The CDR3 has 12 amino acids. Per germline, CDR1 SNHLY and CDR2 FYNNEI. The CDR3 bases are TGTGCCGGCAGGGGGCCTGCCTACGAGCAGTACTTC. Translated, it gives CAGRGPAYEQYF. The complete variable domain, with remaining parts taken from reference TRBV2 and TRBJ2-7, reads EPEVTQTPSHQVTQMGQEVILRCVPISNHLYFYWYRQILGQKVEFLVSFYNNEISEKSEIFDDQFSVERPDGSNFTLKIRSTKLEDSAMYFCAGRGPAYEQYFGPGTRLTVT.

V and J are TRBV2 and TRBJ2-2; 9 bases are a match to TRBD2. V trimming: 6 bases; J trimming: 3 bases; junction bases outside the gene matches: 5. There are 15 residues in the CDR3. The germline V gene encodes CDR1 SNHLY and CDR2 FYNNEI. Here the CDR3 DNA reads TGTGCCAGCAGGAGACTAGCGGAGTACACCGGGGAGCTGTTTTTT. The encoded protein is CASRRLAEYTGELFF. Supplemented by reference TRBV2 and TRBJ2-2, the full variable domain reads EPEVTQTPSHQVTQMGQEVILRCVPISNHLYFYWYRQILGQKVEFLVSFYNNEISEKSEIFDDQFSVERPDGSNFTLKIRSTKLEDSAMYFCASRRLAEYTGELFFGEGSRLTVL.

The chain has TRBV28 and TRBJ2-1, with D hard to call. There are 13 residues in the CDR3. V lost 3 bases and J 9 bases, leaving 12 bases between the germline ends. Germline values: CDR1 MDHEN, CDR2 SYDVKM. The CDR3: CASSFNRAGEQFF. As DNA, the CDR3 is TGTGCCAGCAGTTTTAACAGAGCCGGTGAGCAGTTCTTC.

The chain employs TRBV7-2 and TRBJ2-7, with 8 bases fitting TRBD2. The germline CDR1 and CDR2 sequences are SGHTA and FQGNSA. V dropped 11 bases and J dropped 3; count of bases not matched to a gene: 9. This CDR3 comprises 13 residues. The CDR3 nucleotides read TGTGCCGTCCGCGGGGGGCAGTACTACGAGCAGTACTTC. The encoded protein is CAVRGGQYYEQYF.

The rearrangement links TRBV15 to TRBJ2-1, with a tentative D call TRBD1 (7 bases). This CDR3 comprises 17 residues. Germline lookup yields CDR1 LNHNV and CDR2 YYDKDF (reference sequence). Trimming removed 0 bases from V and 4 bases from J, with 16 bases in between. The CDR3, as DNA: TGTGCCACCAGCAGAGAAGGGGGAGGACAGGCATACAATGAGCAGTTCTTC. This encodes CATSREGGGQAYNEQFF.

The chain couples TRBV12-5 to TRBJ1-2; D remains unclear. V was pared by 0 bases and J by 5 bases, with 22 bases between. From germline, CDR1 is LGHNT and CDR2 FRNRAP. The CDR3 extends over 18 amino acids. CDR3 protein: CASGLVPPSSTAKYGYTF. CDR3 nucleotide sequence: TGTGCTAGTGGTTTGGTACCCCCCTCATCTACGGCAAAATATGGCTACACCTTC.

The chain joins TRBV2 to TRBJ2-2; D possibly corresponds to TRBD1 (5 bases). Germline-derived CDR1 and CDR2 are SNHLY and FYNNEI. The length of the CDR3 is 14 residues. V lost 7 bases and J 7 bases, leaving 16 bases between the germline ends. CDR3 loop: CASIDQGVSGELFF. CDR3 bases: TGTGCCAGCATTGATCAGGGTGTCAGCGGGGAGCTGTTTTTT.

This clone was detected only once. The chain joins TRBV28 to TRBJ1-1; no reliable D call. Between the trimmed V and J ends, which lost 5 bases and 2 bases, there was a span of 9 bases. This CDR3 has 13 amino acids. Germline CDR1 reads MDHEN; CDR2 reads SYDVKM. CDR3 coding DNA: TGTGCCAGCAGTCCCGACGGCAACACTGAAGCTTTCTTT. It codes for CASSPDGNTEAFF.

V usage is TRBV28 and J usage is TRBJ1-4, with D uncertain. V was trimmed by 7 bases and J by 4 bases, leaving 10 bases between them. The germline V gene has CDR1 MDHEN and CDR2 SYDVKM. The CDR3 length is 13 residues. CDR3 bases: TGTGCCAGCATACAGCCAAATAATGAAAAACTGTTTTTT. This codes for CASIQPNNEKLFF.

CDR3 coding DNA: TGTGCCAGTAGTATTCCCGCCCGCTGGAACAATGAGCAGTTCTTC. Translation: CASSIPARWNNEQFF. The chain combines TRBV19 with TRBJ2-1; no clear D gene. This CDR3 spans 15 amino acids. Germline-derived CDR1 and CDR2 are LNHDA and SQIVND (reference sequence). V lost 3 bases to trimming and J lost 5 bases, with 14 bases between them. The full variable domain, rest sourced from reference TRBV19 and TRBJ2-1, is DGGITQSPKYLFRKEGQNVTLSCEQNLNHDAMYWYRQDPGQGLRLIYYSQIVNDFQKGDIAEGYSVSREKKESFPLTVTSAQKNPTAFYLCASSIPARWNNEQFFGPGTRLTVL.

V and J are TRBV7-9 and TRBJ2-7; no clear D gene. CDR1 SEHNR and CDR2 FQNEAQ come from the germline V gene (reference sequence). The CDR3 length is 11 residues. Trimming took off 2 bases at V and 5 bases at J, with 4 bases between the two ends. DNA of the CDR3: TGTGCCAGCAGCTTAAGCCACGAGCAGTACTTC. Amino acids: CASSLSHEQYF.

The chain is built from TRBV11-2 and TRBJ2-7; 12 positions agree with TRBD1. The CDR3 consists of 19 residues. From germline, CDR1 is SGHAT and CDR2 FQNNGV. Trimming took 4 bases from V and 7 from J; bases not matched to a gene: 20. Here the CDR3 reads CASSSGTGGAAGKPWEQYF. The CDR3 DNA reads TGTGCCAGCAGCTCAGGGACAGGGGGCGCGGCGGGAAAACCATGGGAGCAGTACTTC.

This chain uses TRBV6-4 with TRBJ2-1; D may be TRBD2 (6 bases). Germline V gene data show CDR1 as MRHNA and CDR2 as SNTAGT. The CDR3 consists of 17 residues. Trimming stripped 3 bases from V and 0 bases from J, with 15 bases between. The CDR3 DNA reads TGTGCCAGCAGTGAGGGGATCGCGGGAACCTCCTACAATGAGCAGTTCTTC. This codes for CASSEGIAGTSYNEQFF.

The CDR3 DNA sequence: TGCGCCAGCAGCCAGGCCTTTCTTTTCCAAGAGACCCAGTACTTC. Residues: CASSQAFLFQETQYF. The chain carries TRBV4-1 and TRBJ2-5; the D is unclear. V was trimmed by 3 bases and J by 1 base, leaving 12 bases between them. Germline V gene data show CDR1 as MGHRA and CDR2 as YSYEKL. The CDR3 has 15 amino acids.

This chain uses TRBV28 with TRBJ2-2; 12 nucleotides align to TRBD2. The junction had 11 bases not matched to a gene; V was cut back by 5 bases and J by 4 bases. Germline V gene sequence: CDR1 MDHEN, CDR2 SYDVKM. The CDR3 runs 18 residues. CDR3 loop: CASSQHGLAGQTTGELFF. CDR3 sequence (DNA): TGTGCCAGCAGTCAACACGGACTAGCGGGGCAGACCACCGGGGAGCTGTTTTTT.

This chain joins TRBV5-8 and TRBJ2-5, with TRBD2 identical over 8 bases. The CDR3 loop spans 16 amino acids. Germline CDR1 and CDR2: SGHTS and YDEGEE. Unmatched junction bases numbered 7, after V lost 2 bases and J lost 1 base. In DNA form, the CDR3 reads TGTGCCAGCAGCTTCGGGAGGGGGGTCGGCCAAGAGACCCAGTACTTC. It codes for CASSFGRGVGQETQYF.